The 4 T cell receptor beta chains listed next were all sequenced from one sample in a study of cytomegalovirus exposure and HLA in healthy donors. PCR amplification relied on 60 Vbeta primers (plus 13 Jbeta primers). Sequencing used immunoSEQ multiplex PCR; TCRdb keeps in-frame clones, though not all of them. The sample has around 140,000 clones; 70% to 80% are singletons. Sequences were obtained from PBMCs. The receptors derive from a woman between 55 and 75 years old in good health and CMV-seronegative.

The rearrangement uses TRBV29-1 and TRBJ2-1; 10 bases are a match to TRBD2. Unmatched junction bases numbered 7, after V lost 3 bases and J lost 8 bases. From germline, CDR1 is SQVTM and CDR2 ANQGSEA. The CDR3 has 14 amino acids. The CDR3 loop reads CSVDPSGSRYEQFF. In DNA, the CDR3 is TGCAGCGTTGATCCTAGCGGGAGTAGGTATGAGCAGTTCTTC.

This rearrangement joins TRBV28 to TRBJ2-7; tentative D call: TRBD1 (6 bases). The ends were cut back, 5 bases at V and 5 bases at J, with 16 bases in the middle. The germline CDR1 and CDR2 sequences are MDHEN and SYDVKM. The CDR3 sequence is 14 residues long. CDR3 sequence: CASSSSIQGNEQYF. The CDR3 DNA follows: TGTGCCAGCAGTAGTAGCATACAGGGTAACGAGCAGTACTTC.

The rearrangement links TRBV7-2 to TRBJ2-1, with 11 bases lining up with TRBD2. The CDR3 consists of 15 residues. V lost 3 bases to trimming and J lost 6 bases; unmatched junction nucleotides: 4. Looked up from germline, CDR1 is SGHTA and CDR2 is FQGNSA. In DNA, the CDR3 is TGTGCCAGCAGCTTTTACGGGACTAGCGGCAATGAGCAGTTCTTC. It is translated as CASSFYGTSGNEQFF.

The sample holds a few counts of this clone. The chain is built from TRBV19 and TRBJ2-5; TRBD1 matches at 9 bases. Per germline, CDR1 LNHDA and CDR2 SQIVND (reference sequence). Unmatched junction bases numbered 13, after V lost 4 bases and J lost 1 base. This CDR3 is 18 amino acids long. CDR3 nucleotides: TGTGCCAGTAGTACGACCTCCCGGGACAGGGTGGGCCAAGAGACCCAGTACTTC. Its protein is CASSTTSRDRVGQETQYF.